This T cell receptor (beta chain) was recovered during a study of T cells after yellow fever vaccination. Germline V gives CDR1 SNHLY, CDR2 FYNNEI. The V gene lost 4 bases and the J gene lost 6 bases, with 7 bases spanning the gap. This CDR3 has 12 residues. A single record per CDR3 protein comes from TCRdb applying MiXCR to the 5' RACE reads. Among 300,000 to 350,000 distinct CDR3 sequences listed, under 5% were seen once. The chain is built from TRBV2 and TRBJ2-1; D gene uncertain. The origin of this receptor is a man aged 18 to 29 who received the YFV17D yellow fever vaccine. The sequencing here drew on PBMCs, taken 5 days after the yellow fever booster vaccination. In DNA form, the CDR3 reads TGTGCCAGCAGTGCCGGTGGCAATGAGCAGTTCTTC. This encodes CASSAGGNEQFF.